Presented here are 9 T cell receptor beta chains from one specimen sequenced in a study of blood T cell repertoires in COVID-19. Sequencing was performed with immunoSEQ multiplex PCR; in TCRdb, only in-frame clones are kept and a portion is missing. The sample consists of about 250,000 clones, 70% to 90% of them appearing once. What was sequenced was peripheral blood. Every receptor here comes from a man aged 45 to 65 with active or convalescent COVID-19.

V usage is TRBV2 and J usage is TRBJ1-6; TRBD1 aligns across 8 bases. J lost 9 bases, V lost 11 bases, and 12 bases had no gene match. Germline V gene sequence: CDR1 SNHLY, CDR2 FYNNEI. The length of the CDR3 is 14 residues. CDR3 loop: CADSSGQGGSPLHF. In DNA form, the CDR3 reads TGTGCCGACAGCAGTGGACAGGGCGGTTCACCCCTCCACTTT.

The J gene is TRBJ1-2, the V gene TRBV15; TRBD1 agrees at 11 bases. CDR1 is LNHNV and CDR2 is YYDKDF in the germline V gene (reference sequence). The length of the CDR3 is 17 residues. The junction had 8 bases not matched to a gene; V was cut back by 0 bases and J by 5 bases. CDR3 nucleotide sequence: TGTGCCACCAGCAGAGATATCGGGGGACAGGGGGATTATGGCTACACCTTC. Its translation is CATSRDIGGQGDYGYTF.

This chain joins TRBV27 and TRBJ1-1; D remains ambiguous. Germline loops: CDR1 MNHEY, CDR2 SMNVEV (reference sequence). V lost 0 bases and J lost 2, with 4 bases in between. CDR3 size: 13 residues. CDR3 sequence reads: CASSLSLNTEAFF. The CDR3 DNA follows: TGTGCCAGCAGTTTATCCCTAAACACTGAAGCTTTCTTT.

This clone appeared a few times. This rearrangement joins TRBV10-3 to TRBJ2-1; 12 nucleotides match TRBD2. CDR3 size: 15 residues. V lost 6 bases and J lost 9; bases outside the gene matches: 9. Germline CDR1 is ENHRY and CDR2 is SYGVKD. DNA for the CDR3: TGTGCCATCAGACCTGGACTAGCGGGATCGGGTGAGCAGTTCTTC. Protein sequence: CAIRPGLAGSGEQFF.

The rearrangement links TRBV5-4 to TRBJ2-3, with TRBD2 identical over 7 bases. CDR3 length equals 13 residues. V was pared by 0 bases and J by 7 bases, with 2 bases of the junction left unmatched. Germline lookup yields CDR1 SGHNT and CDR2 YYREEE (reference sequence). The CDR3 region is CASSLAGGNTQYF. The CDR3, as DNA: TGTGCCAGCAGCTTGGCGGGGGGAAATACGCAGTATTTT. Looking up the rest from reference TRBV5-4 and TRBJ2-3 gives the full variable domain: ETGVTQSPTHLIKTRGQQVTLRCSSQSGHNTVSWYQQALGQGPQFIFQYYREEENGRGNFPPRFSGLQFPNYSSELNVNALELDDSALYLCASSLAGGNTQYFGPGTRLTVL.

This clone was seen a few times. This chain connects TRBV18 to TRBJ2-2; D may be TRBD2 (6 bases). The CDR3 consists of 20 residues. V shed 0 bases and J shed 2 bases, with 22 bases lying between them. CDR1 is KGHSH, CDR2 LQKENI, per germline. The CDR3 bases are TGTGCCAGCTCACCACCGTTACTAGCTCAGTTTTTGACTAACACCGGGGAGCTGTTTTTT. It encodes CASSPPLLAQFLTNTGELFF.

The chain joins TRBV4-1 to TRBJ1-4; D not resolved. This CDR3 has 16 amino acids. Between the trimmed V and J ends, which lost 4 bases and 5 bases, there was a span of 17 bases. Germline loops: CDR1 MGHRA, CDR2 YSYEKL. The CDR3 sequence: CASSLLSGRGNEKLFF. In DNA, the CDR3 is TGCGCCAGCAGCCTCTTATCCGGGAGAGGGAATGAAAAACTGTTTTTT.

This clone has a handful of counts. This chain links TRBV27 with TRBJ1-2; TRBD1 aligns across 9 bases. Germline V lookup: CDR1 MNHEY, CDR2 SMNVEV (reference sequence). The trim removed 7 bases at V and 3 bases at J, leaving 3 bases unmatched. The CDR3 length is 13 residues. The CDR3 region is CASKGQGYYGYTF. As DNA, the CDR3 is TGTGCCAGCAAAGGACAGGGGTACTATGGCTACACCTTC.

The genes are TRBV6-5 and TRBJ2-1; 11 bases align to TRBD2. CDR3 length: 16 residues. J gave up 5 bases and V 2 bases, and 5 bases lay outside the gene matches. Per germline, CDR1 MNHEY and CDR2 SVGAGI. For the CDR3, the DNA is TGTGCCAGCAGTTACGGGACTAGCGGCCCGCACAATGAGCAGTTCTTC. Translated, it gives CASSYGTSGPHNEQFF.